This T cell receptor beta chain appears in the sequencing data of a study of blood T cell repertoires in COVID-19. About the research overall: Acute-phase and convalescent COVID-19 samples originated in the United States, Italy and Spain.

Libraries were prepared by immunoSEQ multiplex PCR; TCRdb keeps only in-frame clonotypes and omits some of them. The profile covers 250,000 to 300,000 clones, with around four fifths appearing a single time and 4.2% taken by the ten largest. There are a few counts of this clone. Sequencing was carried out using peripheral blood. The clonotype comes from a man aged 55 to 70 with acute or convalescent COVID-19.

CDR3 loop: CASSLRLGGSYEQYF. The CDR3 DNA reads as TGTGCCAGCAGTTTACGACTCGGGGGCTCCTACGAGCAGTACTTC. The V and J genes are TRBV27 and TRBJ2-7, with D perhaps TRBD2 (6 bases). Deletions cut 2 bases from V and 0 bases from J, with 11 bases between. Germline V gene sequence: CDR1 MNHEY, CDR2 SMNVEV (reference sequence). This CDR3 comprises 15 residues.